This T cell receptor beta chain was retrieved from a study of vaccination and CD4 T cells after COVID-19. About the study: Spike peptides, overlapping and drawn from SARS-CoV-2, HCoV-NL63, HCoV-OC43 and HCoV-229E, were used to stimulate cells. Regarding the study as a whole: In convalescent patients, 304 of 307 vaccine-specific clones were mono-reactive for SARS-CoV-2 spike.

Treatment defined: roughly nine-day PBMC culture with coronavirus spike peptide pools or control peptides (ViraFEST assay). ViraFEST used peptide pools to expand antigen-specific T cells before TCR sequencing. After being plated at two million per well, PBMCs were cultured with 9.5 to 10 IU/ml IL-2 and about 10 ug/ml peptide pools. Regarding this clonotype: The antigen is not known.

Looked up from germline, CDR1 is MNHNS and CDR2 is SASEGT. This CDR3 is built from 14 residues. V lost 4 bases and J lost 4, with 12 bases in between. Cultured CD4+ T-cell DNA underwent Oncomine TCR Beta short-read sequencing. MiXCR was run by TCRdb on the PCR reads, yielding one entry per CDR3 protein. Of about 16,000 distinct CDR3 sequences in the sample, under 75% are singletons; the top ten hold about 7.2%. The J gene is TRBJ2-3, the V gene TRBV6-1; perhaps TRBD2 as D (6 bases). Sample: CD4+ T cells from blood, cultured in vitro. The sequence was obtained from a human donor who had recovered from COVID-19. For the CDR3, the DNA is TGTGCCAGCAGTGTTGGGACTCGCCCAGATACGCAGTATTTT. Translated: CASSVGTRPDTQYF.